The source of this T cell receptor beta chain is a study of T-cell memory formation after mild COVID-19. Study at large: Largely donor-specific TCR clusters were found. Regarding the study as a whole: CD4+ clones that contracted lay mainly in CM and EM; CD8+ ones lay in EMRA. Whereas later expanders leaned CD4+, clones contracting day 15 to 85 showed a balanced CD4/CD8 makeup.

This clonotype was detected only a few times. Its antigen is still unknown. Germline CDR1 MNHEY, CDR2 SVGEGT. The CDR3 has 16 amino acids. Trimming took 4 bases from V and 7 from J, leaving 23 bases between them. TCRdb reprocessed the 5' RACE reads with MiXCR, giving one entry per CDR3 protein. Of 450,000 or so distinct CDR3 sequences in the sample, around 18% were seen once. Sequenced input: PBMCs or a T cell subset sorted from them (not recorded which). This chain joins TRBV6-2 or TRBV6-3 and TRBJ2-7, with D perhaps TRBD1 (5 bases). The receptor comes from an adult woman who had mild COVID-19 (a few samples of this study predate the infection). Cell type and time point are not known. CDR3 residues: CASSSNQFPGYWEQYF. CDR3 sequence (DNA): TGTGCCAGCAGTTCGAACCAGTTTCCAGGGTATTGGGAGCAGTACTTC.